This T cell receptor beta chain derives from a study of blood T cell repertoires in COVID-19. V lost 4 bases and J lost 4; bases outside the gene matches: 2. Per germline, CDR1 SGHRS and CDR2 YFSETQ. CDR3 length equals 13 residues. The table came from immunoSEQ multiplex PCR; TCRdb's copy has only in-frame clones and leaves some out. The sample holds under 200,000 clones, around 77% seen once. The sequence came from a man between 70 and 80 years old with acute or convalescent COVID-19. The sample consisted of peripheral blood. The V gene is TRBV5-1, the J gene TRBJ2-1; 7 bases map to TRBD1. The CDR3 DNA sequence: TGCGCCAGCAGCGGGGGACAGTACAATGAGCAGTTCTTC. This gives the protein CASSGGQYNEQFF.